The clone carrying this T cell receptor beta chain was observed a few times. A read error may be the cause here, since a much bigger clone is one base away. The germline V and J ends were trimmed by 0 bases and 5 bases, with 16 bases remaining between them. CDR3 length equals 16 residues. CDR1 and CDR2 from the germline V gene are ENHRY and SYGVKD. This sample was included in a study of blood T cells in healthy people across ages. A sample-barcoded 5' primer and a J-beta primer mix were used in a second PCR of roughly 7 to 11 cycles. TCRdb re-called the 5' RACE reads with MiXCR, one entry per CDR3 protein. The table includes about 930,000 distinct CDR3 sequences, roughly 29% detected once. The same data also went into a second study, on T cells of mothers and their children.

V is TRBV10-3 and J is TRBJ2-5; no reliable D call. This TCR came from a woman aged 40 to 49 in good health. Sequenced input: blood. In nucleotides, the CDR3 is TGTGCCATCAGTGAGTCCCCCCGGGCCGCGGAGGAGACCCAGTACTTC. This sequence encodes CAISESPRAAEETQYF.